The clone carrying this TCR beta chain was recorded at least ten times. These data belong to a study of T cells after yellow fever vaccination. TCRdb re-derived calls from the 5' RACE reads in MiXCR, one entry per CDR3 protein. The data contain approximately 300,000 distinct CDR3 sequences, around 7.3% of them singletons. The CDR3 loop spans 15 amino acids. The germline V gene has CDR1 SGHTA and CDR2 FQGTGA. V trimming: 3 bases; J trimming: 2 bases; junction bases outside the gene matches: 4. V gene TRBV7-3 combines with J gene TRBJ2-5, with TRBD1 matching 9 bases. The sample here was PBMCs, taken about 49 days after the first yellow fever vaccination. The clonotype comes from a man aged 18 to 35 who received the YFV17D yellow fever vaccine. CDR3 sequence reads: CASSLTGTGQETQYF. Here the CDR3 DNA reads TGTGCCAGCAGCTTGACGGGGACAGGGCAAGAGACCCAGTACTTC. The full variable domain, in which reference TRBV7-3 and TRBJ2-5 provide the parts outside the CDR3, is GAGVSQTPSNKVTEKGKYVELRCDPISGHTALYWYRQSLGQGPEFLIYFQGTGAADDSGLPNDRFFAVRPEGSVSTLKIQRTERGDSAVYLCASSLTGTGQETQYFGPGTRLLVL.